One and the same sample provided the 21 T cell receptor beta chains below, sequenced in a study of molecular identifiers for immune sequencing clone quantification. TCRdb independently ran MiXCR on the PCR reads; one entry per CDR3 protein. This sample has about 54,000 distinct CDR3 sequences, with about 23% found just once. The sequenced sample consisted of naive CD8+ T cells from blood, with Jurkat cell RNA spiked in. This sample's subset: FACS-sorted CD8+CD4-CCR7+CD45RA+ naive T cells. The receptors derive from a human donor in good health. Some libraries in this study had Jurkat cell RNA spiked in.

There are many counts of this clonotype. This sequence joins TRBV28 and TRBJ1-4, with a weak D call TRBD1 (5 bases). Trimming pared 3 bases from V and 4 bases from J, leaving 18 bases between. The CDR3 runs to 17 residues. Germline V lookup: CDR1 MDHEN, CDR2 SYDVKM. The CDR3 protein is CASSFGAHSFNNEKLFF. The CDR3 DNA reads TGTGCCAGCAGTTTTGGGGCTCACTCGTTTAATAATGAAAAACTGTTTTTT.

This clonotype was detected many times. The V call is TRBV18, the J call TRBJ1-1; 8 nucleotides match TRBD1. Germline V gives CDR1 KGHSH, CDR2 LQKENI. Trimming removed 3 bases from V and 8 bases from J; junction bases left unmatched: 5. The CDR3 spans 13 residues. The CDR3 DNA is TGTGCCAGCTCACCCCCGGACAGGGTAGAAGCTTTCTTT. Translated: CASSPPDRVEAFF.

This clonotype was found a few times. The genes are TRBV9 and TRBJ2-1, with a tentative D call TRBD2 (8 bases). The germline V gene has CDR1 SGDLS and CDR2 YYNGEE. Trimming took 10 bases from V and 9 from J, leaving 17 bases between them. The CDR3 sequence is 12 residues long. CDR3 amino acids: CARGGQGGEQFF. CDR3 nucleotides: TGTGCCCGCGGGGGGCAGGGGGGTGAGCAGTTCTTC. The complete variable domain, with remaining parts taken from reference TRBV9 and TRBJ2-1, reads DSGVTQTPKHLITATGQRVTLRCSPRSGDLSVYWYQQSLDQGLQFLIQYYNGEERAKGNILERFSAQQFPDLHSELNLSSLELGDSALYFCARGGQGGEQFFGPGTRLTVL.

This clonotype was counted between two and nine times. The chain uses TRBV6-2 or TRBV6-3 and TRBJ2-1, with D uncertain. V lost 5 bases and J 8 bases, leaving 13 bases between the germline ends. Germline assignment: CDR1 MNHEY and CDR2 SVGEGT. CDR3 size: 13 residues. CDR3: CASSLYTVDEQFF. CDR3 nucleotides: TGTGCCAGCAGTCTCTATACAGTGGATGAGCAGTTCTTC.

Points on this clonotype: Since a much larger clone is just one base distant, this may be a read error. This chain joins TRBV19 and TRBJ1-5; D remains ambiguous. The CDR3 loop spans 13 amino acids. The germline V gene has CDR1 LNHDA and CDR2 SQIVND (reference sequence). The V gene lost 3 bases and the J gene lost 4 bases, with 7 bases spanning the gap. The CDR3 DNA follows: TGTGCCAGTAGTATCGAGGGAAATCAGCCCCAGCATTTT. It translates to CASSIEGNQPQHF.

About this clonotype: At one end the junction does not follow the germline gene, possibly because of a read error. The chain's CDR3 is CASSPGSGANALTF. CDR3 coding DNA: TGTGCCAGCAGTCCAGGGTCTGGGGCCAACGCCCTGACTTTC. This chain links TRBV12-3 or TRBV12-4 with TRBJ2-6; D is perhaps TRBD1 (5 bases). The CDR3 spans 14 residues.

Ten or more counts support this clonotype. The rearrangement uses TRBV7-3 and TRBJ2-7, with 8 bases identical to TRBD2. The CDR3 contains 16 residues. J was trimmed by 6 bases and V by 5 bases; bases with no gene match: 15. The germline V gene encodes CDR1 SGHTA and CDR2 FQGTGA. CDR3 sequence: CASSQETGTRSGEQYF. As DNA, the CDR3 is TGTGCCAGCAGCCAAGAAACCGGGACTAGGAGCGGCGAGCAGTACTTC.

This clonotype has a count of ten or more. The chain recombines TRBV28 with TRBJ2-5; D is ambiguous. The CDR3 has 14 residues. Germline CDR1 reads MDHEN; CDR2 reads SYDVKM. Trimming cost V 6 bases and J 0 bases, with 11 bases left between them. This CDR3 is CASRFTWDQETQYF. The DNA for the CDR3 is TGTGCCAGCAGGTTCACCTGGGACCAAGAGACCCAGTACTTC.

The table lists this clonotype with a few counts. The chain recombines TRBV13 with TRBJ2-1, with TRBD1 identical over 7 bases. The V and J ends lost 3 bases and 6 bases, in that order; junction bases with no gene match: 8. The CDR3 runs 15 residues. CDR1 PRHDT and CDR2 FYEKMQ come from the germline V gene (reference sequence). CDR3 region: CASSLRPGQFNEQFF. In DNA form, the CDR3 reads TGTGCCAGCAGCTTGCGACCGGGACAGTTCAATGAGCAGTTCTTC.

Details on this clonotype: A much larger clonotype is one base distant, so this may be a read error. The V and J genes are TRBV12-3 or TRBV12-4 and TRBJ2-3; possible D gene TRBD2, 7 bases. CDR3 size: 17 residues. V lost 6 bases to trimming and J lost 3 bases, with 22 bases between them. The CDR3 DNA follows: TGTGCCAGCAGGGGGGGAGGGGGGGTCCGCGCGACAGATACGCAGTATTTT. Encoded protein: CASRGGGGVRATDTQYF.

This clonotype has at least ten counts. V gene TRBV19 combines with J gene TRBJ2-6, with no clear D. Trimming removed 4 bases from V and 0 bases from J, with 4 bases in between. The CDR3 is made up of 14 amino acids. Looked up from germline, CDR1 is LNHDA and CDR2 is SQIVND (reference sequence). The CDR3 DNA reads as TGTGCCAGTAGTACTTACTCTGGGGCCAACGTCCTGACTTTC. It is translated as CASSTYSGANVLTF.

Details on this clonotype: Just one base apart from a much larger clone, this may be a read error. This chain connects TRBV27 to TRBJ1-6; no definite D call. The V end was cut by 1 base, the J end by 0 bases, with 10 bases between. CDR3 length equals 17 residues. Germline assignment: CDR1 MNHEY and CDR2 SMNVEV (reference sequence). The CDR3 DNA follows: TGTGCCAGCAGTTTATTTCACGCTAGCTCCTATAATTCACCCCTCCACTTT. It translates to CASSLFHASSYNSPLHF.

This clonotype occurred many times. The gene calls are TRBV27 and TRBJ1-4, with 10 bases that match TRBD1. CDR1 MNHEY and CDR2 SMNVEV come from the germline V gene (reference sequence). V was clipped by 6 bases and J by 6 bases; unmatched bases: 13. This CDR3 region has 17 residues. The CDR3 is CASSTRTGGSSDEKLFF. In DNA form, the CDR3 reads TGTGCCAGCAGCACTAGGACAGGGGGATCGAGTGATGAAAAACTGTTTTTT.

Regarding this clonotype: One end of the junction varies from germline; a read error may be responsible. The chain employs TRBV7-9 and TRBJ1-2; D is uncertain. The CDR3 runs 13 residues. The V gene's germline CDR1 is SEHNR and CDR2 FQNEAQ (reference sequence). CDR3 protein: CASSLVGAAGYPF. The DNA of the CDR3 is TGTGCCAGCAGCTTAGTGGGTGCCGCTGGCTACCCCTTC.

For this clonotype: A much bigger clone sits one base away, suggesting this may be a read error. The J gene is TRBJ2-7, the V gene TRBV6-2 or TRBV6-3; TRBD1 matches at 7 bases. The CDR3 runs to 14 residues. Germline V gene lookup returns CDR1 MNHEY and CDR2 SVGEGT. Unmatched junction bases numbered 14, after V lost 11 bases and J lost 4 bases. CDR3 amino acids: CAGTLTGSAYEQYF. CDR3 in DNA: TGTGCCGGCACCTTGACAGGGTCAGCGTACGAGCAGTACTTC.

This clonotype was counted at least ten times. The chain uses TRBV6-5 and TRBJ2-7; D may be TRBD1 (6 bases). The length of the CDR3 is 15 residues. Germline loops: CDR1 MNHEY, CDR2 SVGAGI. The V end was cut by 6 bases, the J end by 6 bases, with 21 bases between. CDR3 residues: CASSTNPTGTFEQYF. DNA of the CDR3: TGTGCCAGCAGCACAAACCCAACAGGGACGTTCGAGCAGTACTTC.

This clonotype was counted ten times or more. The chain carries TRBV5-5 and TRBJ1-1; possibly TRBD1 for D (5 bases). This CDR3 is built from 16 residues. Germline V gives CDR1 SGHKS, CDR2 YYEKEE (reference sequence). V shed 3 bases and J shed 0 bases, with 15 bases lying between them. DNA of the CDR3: TGTGCCAGCAGCTCATGGGGCAGGGATATGAACACTGAAGCTTTCTTT. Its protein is CASSSWGRDMNTEAFF. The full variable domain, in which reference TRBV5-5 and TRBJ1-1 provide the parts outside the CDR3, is DAGVTQSPTHLIKTRGQQVTLRCSPISGHKSVSWYQQVLGQGPQFIFQYYEKEERGRGNFPDRFSARQFPNYSSELNVNALLLGDSALYLCASSSWGRDMNTEAFFGQGTRLTVV.

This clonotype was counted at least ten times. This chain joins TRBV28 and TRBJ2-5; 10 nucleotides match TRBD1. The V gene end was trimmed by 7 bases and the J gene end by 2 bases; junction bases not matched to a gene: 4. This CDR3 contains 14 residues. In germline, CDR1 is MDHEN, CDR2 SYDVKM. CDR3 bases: TGTGCCAGCACTACGGACAGGGGGCAAGAGACCCAGTACTTC. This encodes CASTTDRGQETQYF.

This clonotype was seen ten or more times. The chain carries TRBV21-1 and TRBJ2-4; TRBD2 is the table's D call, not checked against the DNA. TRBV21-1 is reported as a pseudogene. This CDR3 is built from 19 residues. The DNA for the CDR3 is TGTGCCAGCAGCCCTCCATTTCTTCGGGTCGACTATGCCAAAAACATTCAGTACTTC. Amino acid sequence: CASSPPFLRVDYAKNIQYF.

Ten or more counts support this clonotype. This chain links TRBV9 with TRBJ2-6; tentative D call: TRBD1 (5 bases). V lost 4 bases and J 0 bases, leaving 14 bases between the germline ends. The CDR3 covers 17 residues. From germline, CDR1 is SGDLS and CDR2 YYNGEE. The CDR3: CASSPATEYSGANVLTF. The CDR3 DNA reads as TGTGCCAGCAGCCCCGCGACAGAGTACTCTGGGGCCAACGTCCTGACTTTC.

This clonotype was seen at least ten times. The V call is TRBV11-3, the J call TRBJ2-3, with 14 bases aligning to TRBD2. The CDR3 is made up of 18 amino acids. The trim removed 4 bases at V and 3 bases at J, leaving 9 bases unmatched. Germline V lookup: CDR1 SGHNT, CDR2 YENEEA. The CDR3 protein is CASSSNRTSGRSTDTQYF. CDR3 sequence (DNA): TGTGCCAGCAGCTCTAACAGGACTAGCGGGAGGTCTACAGATACGCAGTATTTT.